What follows is one TCR beta chain and its context. What it binds is not known. Unmatched junction bases numbered 14, after V lost 5 bases and J lost 12 bases. The CDR3 runs to 15 residues. From germline, CDR1 is SGDLS and CDR2 YYNGEE. The data belong to a study of T cells in tumors after PD-1 blockade. The wider study: Some patients also took daily vismodegib 150 mg during anti-PD-1 treatment.

General observations from the study: Roughly 40% of tumor TCR clonotypes were also found in blood.

Before and after PD-1 blockade, biopsies were collected from the same primary tumor site. Here immunoSEQ multiplex PCR was the method, and the copy in TCRdb shows in-frame clones only, minus some. The sample consists of 3,500 to 4,500 clones, 65% to 70% of them appearing once. This chain joins TRBV9 and TRBJ2-1; 10 bases line up with TRBD1. This clonotype originated in a human donor with basal cell carcinoma. The sample here was tumor tissue, taken before anti-PD-1 treatment. The CDR3 spells CASRPGDRGGPGQFF. CDR3 nucleotide sequence: TGTGCCAGCAGGCCTGGGGACAGGGGCGGTCCGGGGCAGTTCTTC.